These 27 T cell receptor beta chains were sequenced from one sample in a study of blood T cells in healthy people across ages. Sample-barcoded 5' priming and a J-beta primer mix drove a second PCR of roughly 6 to 12 cycles. TCRdb reanalysed the 5' RACE reads using MiXCR and keeps one entry per CDR3 protein. Of about 1.6 million distinct CDR3 sequences listed, roughly a third are singletons. Sample: blood. The receptors come from a woman aged 25 to 45 in good health.

Turning to this clonotype: A read error may account for a junction end that differs from germline. The V and J genes are TRBV27 and TRBJ2-2; no definite D call. This CDR3 region has 12 residues. Germline loops: CDR1 MNHEY, CDR2 SMNVEV (reference sequence). The CDR3 sequence: CASTDGGRELFF. DNA for the CDR3: TGCGCCAGCACCGACGGCGGCCGGGAGCTGTTTTTT.

V is TRBV20-1 and J is TRBJ1-5; 7 bases match TRBD1. The CDR3 loop spans 14 amino acids. V was clipped by 7 bases and J by 6 bases; unmatched bases: 12. Germline V gene sequence: CDR1 DFQATT, CDR2 SNEGSKA (reference sequence). The CDR3 DNA sequence: TGCAGTGTTCAGGGAGACAGGGAAGGTCAGCCCCAGCATTTT. This sequence encodes CSVQGDREGQPQHF.

The chain joins TRBV20-1 to TRBJ2-7, with TRBD2 as a possible D gene (6 bases). Trimming shortened V by 7 bases and J by 1 base, and 11 bases separated the two germline ends. The CDR3 runs to 12 residues. Germline lookup yields CDR1 DFQATT and CDR2 SNEGSKA (reference sequence). CDR3 residues: CSGGVQSYEQYF. CDR3 in DNA: TGCAGTGGGGGGGTACAATCCTACGAGCAGTACTTC.

The chain links TRBV7-9 to TRBJ2-5; the match to TRBD1 covers 8 bases. The CDR3 is 18 residues long. Germline CDR1 reads SEHNR; CDR2 reads FQNEAQ (reference sequence). Trimming removed 0 bases from V and 5 bases from J; junction bases left unmatched: 14. The CDR3 here is CASSLAQAKGQGFETQYF. The CDR3 nucleotides are TGTGCCAGCAGCTTAGCGCAAGCTAAAGGACAGGGTTTCGAGACCCAGTACTTC.

The V and J genes are TRBV28 and TRBJ2-5; D may match TRBD1 or TRBD2 (5 bases each). This CDR3 has 17 residues. Germline V lookup: CDR1 MDHEN, CDR2 SYDVKM. The V and J ends lost 4 bases and 5 bases respectively, with 23 bases between them. CDR3 in DNA: TGTGCCAGCAGTTCAGTATGGGACGGGAAACGCGAGGAGACCCAGTACTTC. Translated: CASSSVWDGKREETQYF.

This chain joins TRBV5-1 and TRBJ2-3, with 10 bases aligning to TRBD2. Germline CDR1 and CDR2: SGHRS and YFSETQ. Losses at the gene ends were 9 bases for V and 7 bases for J; bases not matched to a gene: 20. CDR3 length: 17 residues. The CDR3 reads CATLSYSGRTGTYTQYF. CDR3 bases: TGCGCCACCCTATCTTATAGCGGGAGGACCGGCACTTATACGCAGTATTTT.

This clonotype showed up just a few times. CDR3 protein: CSASDKGTNTEAFF. CDR3 DNA: TGCAGTGCTAGTGATAAGGGCACGAACACTGAAGCTTTCTTT. This chain joins TRBV20-1 and TRBJ1-1; D uncertain. The CDR3 sequence is 14 residues long. Germline V lookup: CDR1 DFQATT, CDR2 SNEGSKA (reference sequence). V lost 3 bases to trimming and J lost 1 base, with 12 bases between them.

The chain links TRBV20-1 to TRBJ1-1; TRBD1 might be the D (6 bases). Germline V gives CDR1 DFQATT, CDR2 SNEGSKA (reference sequence). V lost 7 bases and J 4 bases, leaving 16 bases between the germline ends. CDR3 length equals 13 residues. The chain's CDR3 is CSVPHRASTEAFF. DNA for the CDR3: TGCAGTGTTCCTCACAGGGCCTCCACTGAAGCTTTCTTT.

The J gene is TRBJ2-1, the V gene TRBV5-1; D gene unclear. This CDR3 comprises 13 residues. Germline V gives CDR1 SGHRS, CDR2 YFSETQ. The V gene lost 7 bases and the J gene lost 9 bases, with 17 bases spanning the gap. The CDR3 nucleotides read TGCGCCAGCTCACACCTCGCGGCCGGTGAGCAGTTCTTC. It encodes CASSHLAAGEQFF.

The chain is built from TRBV11-1 and TRBJ2-6; TRBD1 agrees at 7 bases. The germline gives CDR1 SGHAT, CDR2 FQDESV (reference sequence). The V and J ends lost 1 base and 4 bases, in that order; junction bases with no gene match: 22. This CDR3 contains 22 residues. CDR3: CASSLERGRDRRGRDGANVLTF. The CDR3 DNA sequence: TGTGCCAGCAGCTTAGAAAGGGGCCGGGACAGAAGAGGCCGAGACGGGGCCAACGTCCTGACTTTC.

A word on this clonotype: One end of the junction does not line up with germline, which may come from a read error. The DNA of the CDR3 is TGTGCCAGCAGCTTCCTCCTGACTCTCTCCCACAATGAGCAGTTCTTC. It specifies CASSFLLTLSHNEQFF. V gene TRBV6-2 or TRBV6-3 combines with J gene TRBJ2-1, with D unclear. This CDR3 contains 16 residues. The germline V gene has CDR1 MNHEY and CDR2 SVGEGT.

There are a few counts of this clonotype. CDR3 amino acids: CASSYRTSGGVGEQYF. The CDR3 DNA sequence: TGTGCCAGCAGTTATCGGACTAGCGGGGGAGTGGGGGAGCAGTACTTC. The chain has TRBV6-6 and TRBJ2-7, with 13 bases lining up with TRBD2. Germline assignment: CDR1 MNHNY and CDR2 SVGAGI (reference sequence). V shed 3 bases, J shed 7 bases, and the junction held 9 bases outside the gene matches. The length of the CDR3 is 16 residues.

V is TRBV6-1 and J is TRBJ1-2; 7 positions agree with TRBD1. There are 14 residues in the CDR3. In germline, CDR1 is MNHNS, CDR2 SASEGT. The V segment lost 3 bases and the J segment 4 bases; nucleotides outside the gene matches: 5. The CDR3 reads CASSDRQGLYGYTF. The CDR3, as DNA: TGTGCCAGCAGTGATAGACAGGGTCTCTATGGCTACACCTTC.

The chain couples TRBV20-1 to TRBJ1-1; the D is unclear. V lost 4 bases to trimming and J lost 1 base, with 13 bases between them. This CDR3 spans 14 amino acids. Germline assignment: CDR1 DFQATT and CDR2 SNEGSKA (reference sequence). CDR3 coding DNA: TGCAGTGCTAATGCGCGGGTGACGAACACTGAAGCTTTCTTT. Its protein is CSANARVTNTEAFF.

The V gene is TRBV5-1, the J gene TRBJ2-5, with TRBD2 matching over 7 bases. CDR3 length: 15 amino acids. CDR1 SGHRS and CDR2 YFSETQ come from the germline V gene. Germline trimming cut 2 bases from V and 5 bases from J; bases unmatched to any gene: 9. The CDR3 loop reads CASSLGLGIGETQYF. Written as DNA, the CDR3 is TGCGCCAGCAGCTTAGGACTAGGGATTGGGGAGACCCAGTACTTC.

The chain uses TRBV6-1 and TRBJ2-1, with 11 bases aligning to TRBD2. The CDR3 spans 17 residues. From germline, CDR1 is MNHNS and CDR2 SASEGT. V was pared by 6 bases and J by 7 bases, with 14 bases of the junction left unmatched. CDR3 DNA sequence: TGTGCCAGCAGCCCTATTATACTAGCGGGAGAAAGTAATGAGCAGTTCTTC. Translated: CASSPIILAGESNEQFF.

The chain employs TRBV7-9 and TRBJ2-2; 9 nucleotides match TRBD1. Looked up from germline, CDR1 is SEHNR and CDR2 is FQNEAQ (reference sequence). The V segment lost 4 bases and the J segment 4 bases; nucleotides outside the gene matches: 7. The CDR3 consists of 16 residues. The CDR3 spells CASSYSQGAGTGELFF. Written as DNA, the CDR3 is TGTGCCAGCAGCTACTCACAGGGGGCTGGCACCGGGGAGCTGTTTTTT.

This clonotype turned up a few times. The J gene is TRBJ2-7, the V gene TRBV4-2, with 12 bases identical to TRBD2. The V segment lost 0 bases and the J segment 5 bases; nucleotides outside the gene matches: 5. CDR3 length: 16 amino acids. The germline gives CDR1 LGHNA, CDR2 YNFKEQ. CDR3 amino acids: CASSQDLAGGPHEQYF. For the CDR3, the DNA is TGTGCCAGCAGCCAAGATCTAGCGGGGGGGCCTCACGAGCAGTACTTC.

The V call is TRBV19, the J call TRBJ2-1; 9 bases match TRBD2. Per germline, CDR1 LNHDA and CDR2 SQIVND (reference sequence). Unmatched junction bases numbered 4, after V lost 3 bases and J lost 4 bases. The CDR3 has 15 residues. The CDR3 DNA reads as TGTGCCAGTAGTATCCGAGCGGGGGGTTACAATGAGCAGTTCTTC. Translated, it gives CASSIRAGGYNEQFF.

The chain is built from TRBV6-1 and TRBJ2-1; the D gene is possibly TRBD2 (5 bases). The CDR3 is 16 residues long. The germline V gene has CDR1 MNHNS and CDR2 SASEGT. V was shortened by 1 base and J by 2 bases, with 12 bases between the two germline ends. The CDR3 bases are TGTGCCAGCAGTGAAGTCGGACTCTCAGCCTACAATGAGCAGTTCTTC. This gives the protein CASSEVGLSAYNEQFF.

This clonotype was recorded a few times. This sequence joins TRBV20-1 and TRBJ2-5; D not certain. The J call may be mistaken, given a closer DNA end match to TRBJ2-7. The CDR3 consists of 13 residues. Germline CDR1 and CDR2: DFQATT and SNEGSKA (reference sequence). CDR3 residues: CSARPSPYYEQYF. CDR3 DNA sequence: TGCAGTGCTAGACCTTCACCTTACTACGAGCAGTACTTC.

The chain joins TRBV3-1 to TRBJ1-1; TRBD1 might be the D (5 bases). The germline gives CDR1 LGHDT, CDR2 YNNKEL (reference sequence). CDR3 length: 13 amino acids. Trimming removed 8 bases at V and 4 bases at J, with 14 bases between. As DNA, the CDR3 is TGTGCCAGCCCCCGTGGAGGGGCCACTGAAGCTTTCTTT. Protein product: CASPRGGATEAFF.

This clonotype showed up just once. The chain combines TRBV27 with TRBJ2-2; D may be TRBD2 (6 bases). The CDR3 loop spans 13 amino acids. Germline V gene lookup returns CDR1 MNHEY and CDR2 SMNVEV (reference sequence). The V and J ends lost 6 bases and 7 bases respectively, with 12 bases between them. The CDR3: CASRPGGIGELFF. For the CDR3, the DNA is TGTGCCAGCAGACCTGGAGGGATCGGGGAGCTGTTTTTT.

In this sample, this clonotype turned up a few times. Sequence at one end of the junction differs from germline and may be a read error. J is TRBJ2-7 and V is TRBV6-1; D might be TRBD1 (5 bases). The germline V gene has CDR1 MNHNS and CDR2 SASEGT. The CDR3 spans 13 residues. This CDR3 reads CTSSETVIYEQYF. The CDR3 nucleotides are TGTACCAGCAGTGAGACAGTAATCTACGAGCAGTACTTC.

This sequence joins TRBV6-5 and TRBJ2-7; either TRBD1 or TRBD2 may supply D (5 bases each). The CDR3 runs 13 residues. The germline V and J ends were trimmed by 7 bases and 6 bases, with 16 bases remaining between them. Germline assignment: CDR1 MNHEY and CDR2 SVGAGI. CDR3 protein: CASNRGADGEQYF. The DNA of the CDR3 is TGTGCCAGCAATCGGGGCGCAGATGGCGAGCAGTACTTC.

This clonotype was counted between two and nine times. The chain employs TRBV28 and TRBJ2-1; D is perhaps TRBD1 or TRBD2 (5 bases each). From germline, CDR1 is MDHEN and CDR2 SYDVKM. The length of the CDR3 is 13 residues. The V gene lost 11 bases and the J gene lost 4 bases, with 15 bases spanning the gap. CDR3 in amino acids: CAGSGTEYNEQFF. For the CDR3, the DNA is TGTGCCGGTTCCGGGACGGAGTACAATGAGCAGTTCTTC.

Worth noting for this clonotype: One base away lies a much larger clone, so this may be a sequencing read error. The chain recombines TRBV29-1 with TRBJ1-2; tentative D call: TRBD1 (5 bases). CDR1 and CDR2 (germline): SQVTM, ANQGSEA. CDR3 length equals 14 residues. CDR3 DNA sequence: TGCAGCGTGGAAGAACCGACAGCTAACTATGGCTACACCTTC. Protein product: CSVEEPTANYGYTF.